The rows below give T cell receptor beta chains drawn from one sample of a study of blood T cell repertoires in COVID-19. Sequenced by immunoSEQ multiplex PCR; TCRdb stores in-frame clones only, minus some. The sample contains under 150,000 clones, 85% of which appear only once. Sequenced material: PBMCs or T cells enriched from blood (not recorded which). The receptors shown here come from a woman in her thirties or forties who had recovered from COVID-19. Each CDR3 is given with its conserved first and last residue. The D gene is left open where the match is weak. Clone size, where shown, is once, few, many, or a class for clones that have expanded.

v_gene,d_gene,abundance,len,j_gene,CDR3nt,CDR3aa
TRBV5-1,TRBD1,.,15,TRBJ1-4,TGCGCCAGCAGCCCGGACAGGGGAAGGTTTGAAAAACTGTTTTTT,CASSPDRGRFEKLFF
TRBV18,.,.,15,TRBJ2-1,TGTGCCAGCTCAAGTCCCGGGATCCCCGGCCTAGAGCAGTTCTTC,CASSSPGIPGLEQFF
TRBV29-1,TRBD1,.,14,TRBJ2-5,TGCAGCGTCCCGACAGGGGGCGAGGGAGAGACCCAGTACTTC,CSVPTGGEGETQYF
TRBV4-2,TRBD2,.,14,TRBJ2-1,TGTGCCAGCAGCCCTAGCGGGAGTAGAGATGAGCAGTTCTTC,CASSPSGSRDEQFF
TRBV14,.,.,13,TRBJ2-7,TGTGCCAGCAGCTCAGTCCCTAGGGAGGAGCAGTACTTC,CASSSVPREEQYF
TRBV4-2,TRBD1,.,16,TRBJ1-2,TGTGCCAGCAGCCTCGGACAGGGCGGGTCCGAAGGCGGCTACACCTTC,CASSLGQGGSEGGYTF
TRBV4-1,.,.,15,TRBJ1-6,TGCGCCAGCAGCCAAGCAGGGATCGGCGACTCACCCCTCCACTTT,CASSQAGIGDSPLHF
TRBV27,TRBD1,.,18,TRBJ2-3,TGTGCCAGCAGTGCCGGCCTTTGGGACAGGGTCAGCACAGATACGCAGTATTTT,CASSAGLWDRVSTDTQYF
TRBV6-5,TRBD1,.,15,TRBJ1-4,TGTGCCAGCAGTCAACAGGGGGCGATCGGTGAAAAACTGTTTTTT,CASSQQGAIGEKLFF
TRBV18,TRBD1,.,18,TRBJ2-6,TGTGCCAGCTCACACCGGGGACAGGGGGCGCTTGGGGCCAACGTCCTGACTTTC,CASSHRGQGALGANVLTF
TRBV30,.,.,13,TRBJ1-1,TGTGCCTGGAGTGTAGACTTGGCTACTGAAGCTTTCTTT,CAWSVDLATEAFF
TRBV18,TRBD2,.,14,TRBJ2-7,TGTGCCAGCTCGCTCTTAGCGGGATACTACGAGCAGTACTTC,CASSLLAGYYEQYF
TRBV19,.,once,14,TRBJ2-1,TGTGCCAGTAGGGTCGGGAGCTCCTACAATGAGCAGTTCTTC,CASRVGSSYNEQFF
TRBV10-3,.,.,14,TRBJ1-6,TGTGCCATCAGTGAGTCGACTGTTGGTTCACCCCTCCACTTT,CAISESTVGSPLHF
TRBV4-1,.,once,15,TRBJ1-4,TGCGCCAGCAGCCAAGTATCAGAAGATAATGAAAAACTGTTTTTT,CASSQVSEDNEKLFF
TRBV9,.,.,14,TRBJ1-2,TGTGCCAGCACGGGTACAGGGAACGACTATGGCTACACCTTC,CASTGTGNDYGYTF
TRBV11-2,TRBD2,few,17,TRBJ2-3,TGTGCCAGCAGCTTAGGGGAAAGGACTAGGGGTTTAGATACGCAGTATTTT,CASSLGERTRGLDTQYF
TRBV6-5,TRBD1,.,15,TRBJ1-5,TGTGCCAGCAGTCCGGACAGGGGATTTGATCAGCCCCAGCATTTT,CASSPDRGFDQPQHF
TRBV29-1,.,few,17,TRBJ1-3,TGCAGCGTTGAAGACATGGGGGGGCATTCCTCTGGAAACACCATATATTTT,CSVEDMGGHSSGNTIYF
TRBV5-8,.,.,15,TRBJ1-4,TGTGCCAGCAGTCTTCAGGGCGGCGTTAATGAAAAACTGTTTTTT,CASSLQGGVNEKLFF
TRBV7-9,TRBD2,.,15,TRBJ2-3,TGTGCCAGCAGCTTAGAACTAGCGGGTCTCTTGACGCAGTATTTT,CASSLELAGLLTQYF
TRBV23-1,.,few,17,TRBJ2-1,TGCGCCAGCAGTCAATCGGAACGGCGGGGGCCGTACAATGAGCAGTTCTTC,CASSQSERRGPYNEQFF
TRBV30,TRBD1,.,15,TRBJ2-3,TGTGCCTGGAGTTCCCTGGGGACAGAGACAGATACGCAGTATTTT,CAWSSLGTETDTQYF
TRBV11-3,TRBD2,.,17,TRBJ2-5,TGTGCCAGCAGCCCCGGACGGGCGAGCGGGGGGCAGGAGACCCAGTACTTC,CASSPGRASGGQETQYF
TRBV11-3,.,.,15,TRBJ2-1,TGTGCCAGCAGCTTAACTCAGGCGGGACTCGGTGAGCAGTTCTTC,CASSLTQAGLGEQFF
TRBV30,.,.,12,TRBJ1-2,TGTGCCTGGAGTTCTAATTGGTATGGCTACACCTTC,CAWSSNWYGYTF
TRBV7-2,TRBD2,.,16,TRBJ2-1,TGTGCCAGCAGCCCTACGGGGACTAGACCTTACAATGAGCAGTTCTTC,CASSPTGTRPYNEQFF
TRBV6-5,TRBD2,.,15,TRBJ2-3,TGTGCCAGCAGTTACCGAGCGGGGGGTACAGATACGCAGTATTTT,CASSYRAGGTDTQYF